One T cell receptor beta chain is described in this entry. Its antigen is undetermined. This specimen comes from a study of CD8+CD57+ T cells in acquired aplastic anemia. Overall study: The DNA of sorted CD4+ and CD8+ cells averaged approximately 3.4 ug. Study-wide results and caveats: Patients shared 25 to 35 CD8+ CDR3 sequences with controls. CD8+ Simpson's diversity in patients was not significantly different from that in controls.

According to the study, genomic DNA was the template for TCR beta VDJ and CDR3 profiling. TCRdb independently ran MiXCR on the reads; one entry per CDR3 protein. The sample has approximately 190,000 distinct CDR3 sequences, about three fifths seen once. In germline, CDR1 is SGHRS, CDR2 YFSETQ. Germline trimming cut 1 base from V and 4 bases from J; bases unmatched to any gene: 5. There are 16 residues in the CDR3. Sequenced input: sorted CD4+, CD8+, or CD8+CD57+ T cells (not recorded which) from PBMCs. The source of this sequence is a human donor with severe aplastic anemia or a healthy control (not recorded which). The chain has TRBV5-1 and TRBJ2-2; 9 bases are shared with TRBD2. The CDR3 sequence is CASSLSGLASTGELFF. The CDR3, as DNA: TGCGCCAGCAGCTTGTCAGGACTAGCGAGCACCGGGGAGCTGTTTTTT.